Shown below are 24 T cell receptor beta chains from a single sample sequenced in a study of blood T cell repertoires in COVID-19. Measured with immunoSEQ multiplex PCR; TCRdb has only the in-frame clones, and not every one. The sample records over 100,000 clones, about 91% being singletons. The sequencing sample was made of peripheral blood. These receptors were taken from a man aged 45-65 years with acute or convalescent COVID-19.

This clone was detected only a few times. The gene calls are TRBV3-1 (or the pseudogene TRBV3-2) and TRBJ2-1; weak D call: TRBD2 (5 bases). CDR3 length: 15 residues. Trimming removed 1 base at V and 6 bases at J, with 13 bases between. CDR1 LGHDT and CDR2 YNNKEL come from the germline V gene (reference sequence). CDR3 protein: CASSQVRGLGNEQFF. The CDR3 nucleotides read TGTGCCAGCAGCCAAGTACGGGGATTGGGCAATGAGCAGTTCTTC.

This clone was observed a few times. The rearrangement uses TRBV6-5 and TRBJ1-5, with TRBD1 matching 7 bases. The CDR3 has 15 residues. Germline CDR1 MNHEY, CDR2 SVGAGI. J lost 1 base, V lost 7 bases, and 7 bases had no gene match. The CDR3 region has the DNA TGTGCCAGCATCCGGGACAGCACAAGCAATCAGCCCCAGCATTTT. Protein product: CASIRDSTSNQPQHF.

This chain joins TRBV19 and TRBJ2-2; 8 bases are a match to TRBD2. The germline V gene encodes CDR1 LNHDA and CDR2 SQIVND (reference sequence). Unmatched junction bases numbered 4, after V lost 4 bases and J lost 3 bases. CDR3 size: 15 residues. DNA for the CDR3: TGTGCCAGTAGTACCCAGCGGGGGTACACCGGGGAGCTGTTTTTT. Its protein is CASSTQRGYTGELFF.

The CDR3, as DNA: TGTGCCAGCAGACCTACCCCTTTGCGGGAGGGGGAGCAGTACTTC. It encodes CASRPTPLREGEQYF. The chain employs TRBV13 and TRBJ2-7; 9 nucleotides line up with TRBD2. This CDR3 contains 15 residues. V shed 6 bases, J shed 7 bases, and the junction held 13 bases outside the gene matches. Per the germline V gene, CDR1 is PRHDT and CDR2 is FYEKMQ (reference sequence).

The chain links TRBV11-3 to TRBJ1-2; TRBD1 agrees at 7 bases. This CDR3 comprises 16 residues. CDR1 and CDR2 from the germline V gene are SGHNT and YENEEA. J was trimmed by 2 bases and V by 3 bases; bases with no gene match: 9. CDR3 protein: CASSFYSQGVNYGYTF. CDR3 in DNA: TGTGCCAGCAGCTTTTACAGCCAGGGGGTCAACTATGGCTACACCTTC. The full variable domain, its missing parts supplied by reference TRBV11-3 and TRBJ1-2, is EAGVVQSPRYKIIEKKQPVAFWCNPISGHNTLYWYLQNLGQGPELLIRYENEEAVDDSQLPKDRFSAERLKGVDSTLKIQPAELGDSAVYLCASSFYSQGVNYGYTFGSGTRLTVV.

The CDR3 spells CASSLALGGRDEQFF. In nucleotides, the CDR3 is TGCGCCAGCAGCTTGGCCTTAGGTGGGCGGGACGAGCAGTTCTTC. This chain uses TRBV5-1 with TRBJ2-1; D is perhaps TRBD2 (6 bases). This CDR3 has 15 residues. Per germline, CDR1 SGHRS and CDR2 YFSETQ. V was cut by 0 bases and J by 10 bases, with 17 bases left in between.

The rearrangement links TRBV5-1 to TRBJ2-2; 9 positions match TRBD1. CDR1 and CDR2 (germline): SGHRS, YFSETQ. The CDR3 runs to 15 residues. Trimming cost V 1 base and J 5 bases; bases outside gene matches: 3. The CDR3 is CASSLRDRETGELFF. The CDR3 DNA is TGCGCCAGCAGCTTGCGGGACAGGGAAACCGGGGAGCTGTTTTTT.

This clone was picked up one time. The CDR3 spells CASSLQGIGGNQPQHF. As DNA, the CDR3 is TGCGCCAGCAGCTTACAGGGAATTGGAGGCAATCAGCCCCAGCATTTT. This sequence joins TRBV5-1 and TRBJ1-5, with D maybe TRBD1 (6 bases). V lost 2 bases to trimming and J lost 2 bases, with 14 bases between them. The CDR3 covers 16 residues. Germline values: CDR1 SGHRS, CDR2 YFSETQ.

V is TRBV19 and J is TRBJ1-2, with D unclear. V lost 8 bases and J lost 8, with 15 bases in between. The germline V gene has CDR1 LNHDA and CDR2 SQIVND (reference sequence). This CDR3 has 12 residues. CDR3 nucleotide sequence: TGTGCCAGTGGCTGGTTCAGGTCGGGCTACACCTTC. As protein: CASGWFRSGYTF.

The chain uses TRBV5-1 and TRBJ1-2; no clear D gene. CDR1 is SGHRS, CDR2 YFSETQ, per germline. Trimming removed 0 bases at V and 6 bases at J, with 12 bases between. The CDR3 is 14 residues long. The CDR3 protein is CASSLEPGSDGYTF. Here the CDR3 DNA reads TGCGCCAGCAGCTTGGAACCGGGGAGTGATGGCTACACCTTC.

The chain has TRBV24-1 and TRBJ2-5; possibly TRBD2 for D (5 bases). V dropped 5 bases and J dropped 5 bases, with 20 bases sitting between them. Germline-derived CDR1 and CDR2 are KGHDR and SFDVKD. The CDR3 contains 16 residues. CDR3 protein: CATSGSTGRGWETQYF. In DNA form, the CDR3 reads TGTGCCACCAGTGGCTCTACCGGACGGGGTTGGGAGACCCAGTACTTC.

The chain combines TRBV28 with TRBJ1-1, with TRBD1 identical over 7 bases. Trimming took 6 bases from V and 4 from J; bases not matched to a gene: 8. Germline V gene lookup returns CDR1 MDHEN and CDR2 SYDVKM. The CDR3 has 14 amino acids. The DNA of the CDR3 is TGTGCCAGCAGGGGACAGCTGGGAAGCACTGAAGCTTTCTTT. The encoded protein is CASRGQLGSTEAFF.

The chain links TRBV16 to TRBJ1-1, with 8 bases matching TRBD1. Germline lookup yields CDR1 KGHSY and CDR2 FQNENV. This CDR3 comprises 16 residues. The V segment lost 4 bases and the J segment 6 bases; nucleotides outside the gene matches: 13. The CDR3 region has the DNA TGTGCCAGCAGCCTCTACTGGACAGGGCAAGACGCTGAAGCTTTCTTT. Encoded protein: CASSLYWTGQDAEAFF.

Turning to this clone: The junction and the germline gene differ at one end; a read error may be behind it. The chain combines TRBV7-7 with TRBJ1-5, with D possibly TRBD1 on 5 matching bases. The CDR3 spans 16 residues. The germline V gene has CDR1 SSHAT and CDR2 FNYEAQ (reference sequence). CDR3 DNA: TGTGCTAGCAGCTTAGTGTCCCGACAGCGCAATCAGCCCCAGCATTTT. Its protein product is CASSLVSRQRNQPQHF.

The CDR3 is CASSNQRVRGDNEQFF. DNA of the CDR3: TGTGCCAGCTCCAACCAGAGAGTGCGGGGAGACAATGAGCAGTTCTTC. The V gene is TRBV18, the J gene TRBJ2-1, with D possibly being TRBD2 (6 bases). V was trimmed by 6 bases and J by 5 bases, leaving 20 bases between them. The CDR3 loop spans 16 amino acids. Germline CDR1 is KGHSH and CDR2 is LQKENI.

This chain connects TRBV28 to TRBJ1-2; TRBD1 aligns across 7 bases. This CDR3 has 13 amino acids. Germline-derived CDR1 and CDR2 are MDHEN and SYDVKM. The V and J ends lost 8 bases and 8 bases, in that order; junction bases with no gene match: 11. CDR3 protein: CASVGGSLGGYTF. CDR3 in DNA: TGTGCCAGCGTAGGGGGCTCCTTAGGGGGCTACACCTTC.

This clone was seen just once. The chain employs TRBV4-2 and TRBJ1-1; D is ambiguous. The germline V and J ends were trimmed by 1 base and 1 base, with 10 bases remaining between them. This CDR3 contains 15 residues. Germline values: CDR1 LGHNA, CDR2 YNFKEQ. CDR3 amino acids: CASSQGGVQNTEAFF. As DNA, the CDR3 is TGTGCCAGCAGCCAAGGAGGCGTCCAGAACACTGAAGCTTTCTTT.

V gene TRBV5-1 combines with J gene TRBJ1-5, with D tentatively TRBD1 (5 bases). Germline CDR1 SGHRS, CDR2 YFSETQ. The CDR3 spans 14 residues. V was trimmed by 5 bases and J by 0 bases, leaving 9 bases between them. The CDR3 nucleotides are TGCGCCAGCAGTCTCGACAGTAGCAATCAGCCCCAGCATTTT. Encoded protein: CASSLDSSNQPQHF.

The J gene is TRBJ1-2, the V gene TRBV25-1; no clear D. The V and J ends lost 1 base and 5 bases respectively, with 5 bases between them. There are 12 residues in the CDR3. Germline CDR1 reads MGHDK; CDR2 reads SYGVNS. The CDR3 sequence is CASSESSYGYTF. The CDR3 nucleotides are TGTGCCAGCAGTGAATCTTCGTATGGCTACACCTTC.

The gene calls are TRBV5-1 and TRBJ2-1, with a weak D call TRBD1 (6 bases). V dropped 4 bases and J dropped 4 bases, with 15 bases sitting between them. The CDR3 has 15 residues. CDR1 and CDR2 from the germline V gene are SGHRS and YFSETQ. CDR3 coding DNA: TGCGCCAGCAGCCCATCCCCGGACAGATACAATGAGCAGTTCTTC. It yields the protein CASSPSPDRYNEQFF. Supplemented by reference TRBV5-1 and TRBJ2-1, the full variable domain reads KAGVTQTPRYLIKTRGQQVTLSCSPISGHRSVSWYQQTPGQGLQFLFEYFSETQRNKGNFPGRFSGRQFSNSRSEMNVSTLELGDSALYLCASSPSPDRYNEQFFGPGTRLTVL.

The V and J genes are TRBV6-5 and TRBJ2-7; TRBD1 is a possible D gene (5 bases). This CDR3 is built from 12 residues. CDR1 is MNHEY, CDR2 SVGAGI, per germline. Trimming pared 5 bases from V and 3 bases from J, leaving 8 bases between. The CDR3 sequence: CASSQGSYEQYF. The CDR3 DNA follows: TGTGCCAGCAGTCAGGGCAGCTACGAGCAGTACTTC.

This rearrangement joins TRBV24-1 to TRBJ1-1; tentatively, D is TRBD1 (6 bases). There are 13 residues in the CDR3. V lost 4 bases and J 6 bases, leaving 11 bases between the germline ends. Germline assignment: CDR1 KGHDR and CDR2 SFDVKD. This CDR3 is CATSEPQGPEAFF. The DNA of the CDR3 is TGTGCCACCAGTGAGCCACAGGGACCTGAAGCTTTCTTT.

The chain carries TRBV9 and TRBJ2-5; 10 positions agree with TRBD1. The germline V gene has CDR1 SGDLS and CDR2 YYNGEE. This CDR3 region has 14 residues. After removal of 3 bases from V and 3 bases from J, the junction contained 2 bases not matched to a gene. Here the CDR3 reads CASSAGTGEETQYF. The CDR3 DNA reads TGTGCCAGCAGCGCGGGGACAGGGGAAGAGACCCAGTACTTC.

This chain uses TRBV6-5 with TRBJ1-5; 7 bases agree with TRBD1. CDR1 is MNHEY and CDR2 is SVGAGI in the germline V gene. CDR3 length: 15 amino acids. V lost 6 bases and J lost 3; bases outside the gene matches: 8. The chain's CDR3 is CASSLTGTHNQPQHF. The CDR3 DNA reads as TGTGCCAGCAGCCTGACAGGGACTCACAATCAGCCCCAGCATTTT.